Listed below are T cell receptor beta chains from one sample, sequenced in a study of shared clonotypes between healthy human individuals. Produced via immunoSEQ multiplex PCR; TCRdb's table is partial and in-frame only. The data contain about 2 million clones, roughly 94% of them seen just once; the ten biggest clones take up 0.85% to 1.3%. Source material: naive CD8+ T cells sorted from blood. The origin of the receptors is a man aged 18-30 years in good health. CDR3s leave out the opening cysteine and the closing phenylalanine or tryptophan. The order of the fields is CDR3 protein, D gene, V gene. A D gene is named only where the DNA matches it firmly.

ASRSGGGRNGHEQF TRBD2 TRBV27
ASSLGYDYLGDTEAF . TRBV5-4
SDLGQGNTEAF TRBD1 TRBV29-1
ASSSDRRRGYT . TRBV6-5
ASSQNRGNEQF TRBD1 TRBV4-1
ASSQDLPLSDTQY . TRBV4-1
ASSFNSPPDRDYEQY . TRBV11-2
ASSSTGGQETQY TRBD1 TRBV7-3
ASSWLGSYEQY . TRBV6-5
ASDPGGENTEAF . TRBV28
ASNQGNYGYT . TRBV28
ASSPIPGSYGYT . TRBV27
ASSYSRRNEAF . TRBV6-5
ASSLAADGASSTDTQY . TRBV7-7
ASSLPGAPEAF . TRBV11-2
ASSQTQGIGSYEQY . TRBV14
ASSVAGPGNTIY . TRBV9
ASSVPQETQY . TRBV7-2
ASSFSGSVTDTQY TRBD2 TRBV9
ASSPRGATDGYT . TRBV7-9
ASSMSGEQF . TRBV18
ASSLGASPLH . TRBV11-2
ASSLGLSPAYEQY . TRBV27
ASGLLQETQY . TRBV27
ASSAPRTEATNEKLF . TRBV2
ASSQGHYNEQF . TRBV7-3
ASSYSRTEYDEKLF . TRBV6-6
ASSVGTSGRSYNEQF TRBD2 TRBV19
ASSSPFRIGNNEQF . TRBV27
ASSVAGSSGFGNEQF TRBD2 TRBV9
ASSSSSHEQF . TRBV11-2
ASRPGPIYEQY . TRBV27
ASSQLEGSNQPQH . TRBV4-1
ASGEGYSYEQY . TRBV7-9
ASSQDRGTGNTIY TRBD1 TRBV5-1
ASSGPDPDTEAF . TRBV9
ASSQERLNEQF . TRBV4-1
ASSLGVRGLVTGELF TRBD1 TRBV11-2
ASSGGPRVDTDTQY . TRBV9
ASSFIGGEQF . TRBV18
ASALFGDRPYEQY TRBD1 TRBV5-6
ASRAGLTEAF . TRBV6-1
ASSKQGAYEQY TRBD1 TRBV7-9
ASSYPGGGYEQY . TRBV28
ASSPSGQGAHEQF TRBD1 TRBV4-3
ASSLASGYEQY . TRBV5-1
ASSVSGNEQF . TRBV9